Presented here are 26 T cell receptor beta chains from one specimen sequenced in a study of blood T cell repertoires in COVID-19. TCRdb's table, derived via immunoSEQ multiplex PCR, lists solely in-frame clones and lacks some. The sample contains approximately 310,000 clones, 75% to 90% of which appear only once. Input material: PBMCs or T cells enriched from blood (not recorded which). The receptor source for this set is a man aged 60 to 75 who had recovered from COVID-19.

The J gene is TRBJ1-1, the V gene TRBV12-3 or TRBV12-4; 11 nucleotides match TRBD1. The CDR3 sequence is 12 residues long. The V gene end was trimmed by 5 bases and the J gene end by 11 bases; junction bases not matched to a gene: 4. CDR3 in amino acids: CASSPGQGAAFF. CDR3 in DNA: TGTGCCAGCAGTCCTGGACAGGGGGCGGCTTTCTTT.

This chain links TRBV11-2 with TRBJ2-7; TRBD1 aligns across 9 bases. CDR1 is SGHAT and CDR2 is FQNNGV in the germline V gene. CDR3 length: 17 amino acids. With 5 bases clipped from V and 7 bases from J, the junction kept 18 bases outside the gene matches. The CDR3 region has the DNA TGTGCCAGCAGCCCACCCCCGGGACAGGGTAGGGCCCGGGAGCAGTACTTC. As protein: CASSPPPGQGRAREQYF.

The J gene is TRBJ2-7, the V gene TRBV28; 9 nucleotides align to TRBD1. With V trimmed by 7 bases and J by 12 bases, 10 bases remained unmatched. The germline V gene encodes CDR1 MDHEN and CDR2 SYDVKM. This CDR3 is 12 amino acids long. As DNA, the CDR3 is TGTGCCAGCAAATTGGGACAGGGTGGGCTGTACTTC. Translated, it gives CASKLGQGGLYF.

The rearrangement joins TRBV2 to TRBJ2-1, with 9 bases fitting TRBD2. Germline CDR1 is SNHLY and CDR2 is FYNNEI. The V segment lost 4 bases and the J segment 7 bases; nucleotides outside the gene matches: 8. The CDR3 runs 15 residues. CDR3 coding DNA: TGTGCCAGCAGTGGACTAGCGGACCCTCCGAATGAGCAGTTCTTC. Translated, it gives CASSGLADPPNEQFF.

This chain uses TRBV7-9 with TRBJ2-2; no definite D call. V lost 5 bases and J lost 5, with 15 bases in between. Germline V CDR1 and CDR2: SEHNR, FQNEAQ (reference sequence). This CDR3 spans 15 amino acids. The CDR3 loop is CASSRRPTGTGELFF. The CDR3 DNA follows: TGTGCCAGCAGCCGGAGACCGACGGGTACCGGGGAGCTGTTTTTT.

The chain carries TRBV29-1 and TRBJ2-7; TRBD2 might be the D (5 bases). This CDR3 has 13 amino acids. Germline lookup yields CDR1 SQVTM and CDR2 ANQGSEA. Trimming left V 5 bases short and J 3 bases short, with 14 bases between. This CDR3 is CSVSRGGVYEQYF. The CDR3 nucleotides are TGCAGCGTTTCCCGGGGTGGTGTCTACGAGCAGTACTTC.

V gene TRBV6-5 combines with J gene TRBJ2-1; no clear D. Germline loops: CDR1 MNHEY, CDR2 SVGAGI. Between the trimmed V and J ends, which lost 7 bases and 6 bases, there was a span of 13 bases. This CDR3 has 13 amino acids. The CDR3 sequence is CASTRSQFNEQFF. The CDR3 DNA sequence: TGTGCCAGCACCAGATCCCAGTTCAATGAGCAGTTCTTC.

This clone was found once. This chain connects TRBV4-2 to TRBJ2-7; 12 bases are shared with TRBD2. The length of the CDR3 is 16 residues. From germline, CDR1 is LGHNA and CDR2 YNFKEQ. Trimming cost V 3 bases and J 5 bases; bases outside gene matches: 8. CDR3 coding DNA: TGTGCCAGCAGCCAGGAAACTAGCGGGAGGCGCAACGAGCAGTACTTC. It specifies CASSQETSGRRNEQYF.

As for this clone: Distinct nucleotide sequences in the sample also encode this CDR3. The V gene is TRBV7-3, the J gene TRBJ2-7, with D perhaps TRBD2 (5 bases). Germline loops: CDR1 SGHTA, CDR2 FQGTGA. The CDR3 totals 13 residues. The germline V and J ends were trimmed by 5 bases and 3 bases, with 11 bases remaining between them. The CDR3 region has the DNA TGTGCCAGCAGCCTAGACCGGGGCTACGAGCAGTACTTC. This codes for CASSLDRGYEQYF.

CDR3 in amino acids: CASSLALQVSYEQYF. The DNA of the CDR3 is TGTGCCAGCAGCTTAGCGCTACAGGTCTCCTACGAGCAGTACTTC. J is TRBJ2-7 and V is TRBV7-9; perhaps TRBD1 as D (5 bases). The CDR3 sequence is 15 residues long. V lost 0 bases and J 0 bases, leaving 9 bases between the germline ends. The germline V gene has CDR1 SEHNR and CDR2 FQNEAQ (reference sequence). Based on the CDR3 plus reference TRBV7-9 and TRBJ2-7, the full variable domain is DTGVSQNPRHKITKRGQNVTFRCDPISEHNRLYWYRQTLGQGPEFLTYFQNEAQLEKSRLLSDRFSAERPKGSFSTLEIQRTEQGDSAMYLCASSLALQVSYEQYFGPGTRLTVT.

The chain uses TRBV2 and TRBJ1-5, with D unclear. Deletions cut 6 bases from V and 0 bases from J, with 9 bases between. This CDR3 region has 14 residues. In germline, CDR1 is SNHLY, CDR2 FYNNEI. The CDR3 DNA is TGTGCCAGCAGGAGTAGTAATAGCAATCAGCCCCAGCATTTT. Protein: CASRSSNSNQPQHF.

The chain recombines TRBV15 with TRBJ1-1; D is possibly TRBD1 (5 bases). V was shortened by 1 base and J by 0 bases, with 12 bases between the two germline ends. The CDR3 runs to 16 residues. CDR1 is LNHNV, CDR2 YYDKDF, per germline (reference sequence). The CDR3 nucleotides read TGTGCCACCAGCAGAGGAGGACAACGTTTGAACACTGAAGCTTTCTTT. Protein: CATSRGGQRLNTEAFF.

V usage is TRBV7-6 and J usage is TRBJ2-7; D remains ambiguous. The CDR3 loop spans 14 amino acids. Trimming pared 1 base from V and 0 bases from J, leaving 7 bases between. The germline gives CDR1 SGHVS, CDR2 FNYEAQ. The CDR3 region has the DNA TGTGCCAGCAGCTTAGAATGGAGCTCCTACGAGCAGTACTTC. It specifies CASSLEWSSYEQYF.

The chain has TRBV3-1 (or the pseudogene TRBV3-2) and TRBJ2-4; possibly TRBD1 for D (6 bases). From germline, CDR1 is LGHDT and CDR2 YNNKEL (reference sequence). V lost 1 base to trimming and J lost 8 bases, with 12 bases between them. The CDR3 loop spans 14 amino acids. The CDR3 DNA is TGTGCCAGCAGCCAAGCAGGGGCAATCGACATTCAGTACTTC. Amino acids: CASSQAGAIDIQYF.

This clone occurred once. The rearrangement joins TRBV7-9 to TRBJ2-5; 8 positions match TRBD2. The junction had 9 bases not matched to a gene; V was cut back by 1 base and J by 5 bases. The CDR3 runs 16 residues. CDR1 is SEHNR, CDR2 FQNEAQ, per germline (reference sequence). Here the CDR3 DNA reads TGTGCCAGCAGCTTAGGTCGAGCGGGAGTCGGGGAGACCCAGTACTTC. This gives the protein CASSLGRAGVGETQYF. The entire variable domain, with the rest obtained from reference TRBV7-9 and TRBJ2-5, is as follows: DTGVSQNPRHKITKRGQNVTFRCDPISEHNRLYWYRQTLGQGPEFLTYFQNEAQLEKSRLLSDRFSAERPKGSFSTLEIQRTEQGDSAMYLCASSLGRAGVGETQYFGPGTRLLVL.

This clone was observed a handful of times. CDR3 nucleotide sequence: TGTGCAAGTCGCCCCTCCCCCTATGGCTACACCTTC. This sequence encodes CASRPSPYGYTF. The chain links TRBV12-2 to TRBJ1-2. TRBV12-2 is a listed pseudogene. This CDR3 spans 12 amino acids.

This clone was detected only a few times. The chain links TRBV30 to TRBJ1-2; 7 nucleotides agree with TRBD1. Germline CDR1 GTSNPN, CDR2 SVGIG (reference sequence). V dropped 8 bases and J dropped 5; count of bases not matched to a gene: 8. The CDR3 totals 12 residues. CDR3 nucleotides: TGTGCCGGGGCAGGGGGAAGGTATGGCTACACCTTC. Its protein product is CAGAGGRYGYTF.

The V and J genes are TRBV7-6 and TRBJ1-1; no clear D gene. Trimming cost V 1 base and J 7 bases, with 13 bases left between them. The length of the CDR3 is 14 residues. Germline V lookup: CDR1 SGHVS, CDR2 FNYEAQ. CDR3 coding DNA: TGTGCCAGCAGCTTAGATGTGGGTTCAGGTGAAGCTTTCTTT. This encodes CASSLDVGSGEAFF.

This chain links TRBV7-2 with TRBJ2-3, with 8 positions matching TRBD2. The V and J ends lost 1 base and 2 bases, in that order; junction bases with no gene match: 5. There are 16 residues in the CDR3. Per the germline V gene, CDR1 is SGHTA and CDR2 is FQGNSA. CDR3 sequence (DNA): TGTGCCAGCAGCTTAGTCGGACTAGCCACCACAGATACGCAGTATTTT. It encodes CASSLVGLATTDTQYF.

The gene calls are TRBV6-5 and TRBJ2-4; D ambiguous. The CDR3 has 15 amino acids. Germline CDR1 reads MNHEY; CDR2 reads SVGAGI. Between the trimmed V and J ends, which lost 5 bases and 11 bases, there was a span of 22 bases. The CDR3: CASSKNLPRVSVQYF. The CDR3 DNA reads TGTGCCAGCAGTAAGAATCTCCCCCGGGTATCGGTTCAGTACTTC.

This rearrangement joins TRBV28 to TRBJ2-1; tentative D call: TRBD2 (7 bases). Germline V gene sequence: CDR1 MDHEN, CDR2 SYDVKM. V lost 3 bases and J 12 bases, leaving 24 bases between the germline ends. The CDR3 spans 16 residues. The CDR3 here is CASSFQGRAVVTGQFF. Here the CDR3 DNA reads TGTGCCAGCAGTTTTCAGGGGAGGGCTGTCGTAACGGGGCAGTTCTTC.

This chain connects TRBV7-3 to TRBJ1-2; maybe TRBD1 (6 bases). CDR1 SGHTA and CDR2 FQGTGA come from the germline V gene. The CDR3 totals 13 residues. Trimming left V 1 base short and J 8 bases short, with 11 bases between. CDR3 loop: CASSLNRVDGYTF. The CDR3 DNA follows: TGTGCCAGCAGCTTAAACAGGGTGGACGGCTACACCTTC.

This clone has just one count. The rearrangement joins TRBV3-1 (or the pseudogene TRBV3-2) to TRBJ1-1; 11 nucleotides align to TRBD1. There are 17 residues in the CDR3. Per the germline V gene, CDR1 is LGHDT and CDR2 is YNNKEL (reference sequence). J was trimmed by 11 bases and V by 0 bases; bases with no gene match: 14. As DNA, the CDR3 is TGTGCCAGCAGCCAAGAGGACAGGGGGCCTGTTAACGGGAATGCTTTCTTT. Its translation is CASSQEDRGPVNGNAFF.

Concerning this clone: An end of the junction differs from the germline gene, which may be a read error. This chain connects TRBV4-2 to TRBJ2-7, with 10 bases aligning to TRBD2. This CDR3 spans 16 amino acids. Germline values: CDR1 LGHNA, CDR2 YNFKEQ. DNA of the CDR3: TGTGCCAGCAGCAAAGACGAGCGGGAGGGCAATAACGAGCAGTACTTC. This gives the protein CASSKDEREGNNEQYF.

The DNA for the CDR3 is TGTGCCAGCAGGAAGACAGGGTTTGGAAACACCATATATTTT. Its translation is CASRKTGFGNTIYF. V usage is TRBV28 and J usage is TRBJ1-3, with 7 positions matching TRBD1. This CDR3 comprises 14 residues. The ends lost 6 bases at V and 3 bases at J; junction bases unmatched: 5. Per germline, CDR1 MDHEN and CDR2 SYDVKM. The full variable domain, its missing parts supplied by reference TRBV28 and TRBJ1-3, is DVKVTQSSRYLVKRTGEKVFLECVQDMDHENMFWYRQDPGLGLRLIYFSYDVKMKEKGDIPEGYSVSREKKERFSLILESASTNQTSMYLCASRKTGFGNTIYFGEGSWLTVV.

The rearrangement uses TRBV3-1 (or the pseudogene TRBV3-2) and TRBJ2-6; TRBD2 is a possible D gene (6 bases). The CDR3 has 16 amino acids. Germline lookup yields CDR1 LGHDT and CDR2 YNNKEL (reference sequence). Trimming cost V 4 bases and J 4 bases, with 14 bases left between them. The CDR3 nucleotides read TGTGCCAGCAGCCGAAGTGGAGGGCTCGGGGCCAACGTCCTGACTTTC. It encodes CASSRSGGLGANVLTF.